The entry below gives a single T cell receptor beta chain sequence along with its context. As yet, its antigen is unknown. The V gene's germline CDR1 is SGHRS and CDR2 YFSETQ. The CDR3 runs 14 residues. The germline V and J ends were trimmed by 1 base and 8 bases, with 10 bases remaining between them. This sample was included in a study of cytomegalovirus exposure and HLA in healthy donors. Study findings and constraints: An Asian-associated ancestry cluster reportedly showed fewer N-insertions than the roughly 670-donor mean in a later analysis. The study labeled 164 TCR beta chains cytomegalovirus-associated. Reported results showed that the classifier diagnosed cytomegalovirus status with high specificity and sensitivity.

Primers: 60 Vbeta forward and 13 Jbeta reverse. The protocol was immunoSEQ multiplex PCR, while the TCRdb copy is restricted to in-frame clones and leaves out a portion. The sample includes 150,000 to 170,000 clones, around 68% seen only once; the top ten take under 2.5%. This sequence originates from a man in his thirties or forties in good health and CMV-seronegative. Sequenced: PBMCs. The V gene is TRBV5-1, the J gene TRBJ1-6; weak D call: TRBD1 (5 bases). DNA for the CDR3: TGCGCCAGCAGCTTGACAGGCCATGATTCACCCCTCCACTTT. Protein sequence: CASSLTGHDSPLHF.